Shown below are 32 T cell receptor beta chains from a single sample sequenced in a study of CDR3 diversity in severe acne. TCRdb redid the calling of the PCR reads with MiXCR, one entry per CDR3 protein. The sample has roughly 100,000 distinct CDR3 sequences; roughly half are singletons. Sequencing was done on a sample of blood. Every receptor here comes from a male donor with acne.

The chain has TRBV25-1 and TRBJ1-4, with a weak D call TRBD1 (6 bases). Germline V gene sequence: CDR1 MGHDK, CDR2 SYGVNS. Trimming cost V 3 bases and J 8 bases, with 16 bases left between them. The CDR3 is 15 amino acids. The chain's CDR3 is CASSDPGHGGEKLFF. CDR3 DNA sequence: TGTGCCAGCAGTGACCCGGGACACGGAGGCGAAAAACTGTTTTTT.

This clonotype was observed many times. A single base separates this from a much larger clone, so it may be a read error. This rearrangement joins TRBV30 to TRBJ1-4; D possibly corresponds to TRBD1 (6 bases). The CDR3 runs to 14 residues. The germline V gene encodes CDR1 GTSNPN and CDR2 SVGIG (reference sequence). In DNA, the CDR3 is TGTGCCTGGAGTCTGGGGGCGGCTAATGAAGAACTGTTTTTT. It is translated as CAWSLGAANEELFF.

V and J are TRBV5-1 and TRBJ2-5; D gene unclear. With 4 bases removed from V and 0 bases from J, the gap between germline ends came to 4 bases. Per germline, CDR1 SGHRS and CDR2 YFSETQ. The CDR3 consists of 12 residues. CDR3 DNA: TGCGCCAGCAGCCAGTACCAAGAGACCCAGTACTTC. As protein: CASSQYQETQYF.

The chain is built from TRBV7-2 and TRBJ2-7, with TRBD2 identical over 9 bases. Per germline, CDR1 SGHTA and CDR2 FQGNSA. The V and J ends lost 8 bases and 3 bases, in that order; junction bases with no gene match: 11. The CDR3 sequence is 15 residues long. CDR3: CASGGGGGGGYEQYF. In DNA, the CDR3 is TGTGCCAGCGGCGGGGGGGGGGGGGGGGGCTACGAGCAGTACTTC.

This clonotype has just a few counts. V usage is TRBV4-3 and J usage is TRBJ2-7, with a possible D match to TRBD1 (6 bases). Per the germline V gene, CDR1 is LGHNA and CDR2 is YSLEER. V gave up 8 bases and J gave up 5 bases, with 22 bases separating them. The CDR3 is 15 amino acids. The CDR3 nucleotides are TGCGCCAGCCCCAGTGGGGGCGAGGTCCCCCACGAGCAGTACTTC. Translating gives CASPSGGEVPHEQYF.

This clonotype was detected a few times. The CDR3: CASSYSRSGGDTYGYTF. CDR3 bases: TGTGCCAGCAGTTACTCTCGTTCGGGCGGAGATACTTATGGCTACACCTTC. This rearrangement joins TRBV6-5 to TRBJ1-2; D gene unclear. Trimming stripped 0 bases from V and 5 bases from J, with 19 bases between. Germline V lookup: CDR1 MNHEY, CDR2 SVGAGI. CDR3 length equals 17 residues.

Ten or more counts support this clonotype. CDR3 nucleotides: TGTGCCAGCAGCTCGACGCCACAGGGTACCCACGAGCAGTACTTC. It specifies CASSSTPQGTHEQYF. The chain joins TRBV7-8 to TRBJ2-7; D might be TRBD1 (6 bases). This CDR3 contains 15 residues. Trimming stripped 4 bases from V and 5 bases from J, with 18 bases between. The germline gives CDR1 SGHVS, CDR2 FQNEAQ.

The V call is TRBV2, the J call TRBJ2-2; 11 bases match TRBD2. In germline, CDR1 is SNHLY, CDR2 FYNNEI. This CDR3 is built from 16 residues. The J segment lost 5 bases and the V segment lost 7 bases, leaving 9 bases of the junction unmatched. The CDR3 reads CASTPLAGGNTGELFF. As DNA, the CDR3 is TGTGCCAGCACGCCCCTAGCGGGAGGAAATACCGGGGAGCTGTTTTTT.

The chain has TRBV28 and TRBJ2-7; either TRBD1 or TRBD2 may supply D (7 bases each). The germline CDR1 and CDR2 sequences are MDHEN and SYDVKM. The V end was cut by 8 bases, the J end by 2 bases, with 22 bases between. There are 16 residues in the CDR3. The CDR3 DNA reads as TGTGCCAGCGGAGCAGGGGGGGGGACAGAAACCTACGAGCAGTACTTC. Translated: CASGAGGGTETYEQYF.

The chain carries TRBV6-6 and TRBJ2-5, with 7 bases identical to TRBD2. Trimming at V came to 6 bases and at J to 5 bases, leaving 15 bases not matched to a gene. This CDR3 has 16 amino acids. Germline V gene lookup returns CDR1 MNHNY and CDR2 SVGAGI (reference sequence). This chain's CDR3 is CASSSTASGNVETQYF. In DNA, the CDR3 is TGTGCCAGCAGCTCAACGGCGAGCGGGAATGTGGAGACCCAGTACTTC.

CDR3 sequence reads: CASSGGLPGYEQYF. The CDR3 nucleotides read TGTGCCAGCAGCGGGGGACTCCCTGGCTACGAGCAGTACTTC. The chain recombines TRBV2 with TRBJ2-7; weak D call: TRBD2 (6 bases). This CDR3 has 14 residues. Germline lookup yields CDR1 SNHLY and CDR2 FYNNEI. Trimming cost V 6 bases and J 3 bases, with 15 bases left between them.

DNA of the CDR3: TGTGCCAGCAGTGAATCTGCCGGGGGTTGGGCCGAGCAGTACTTC. The encoded protein is CASSESAGGWAEQYF. The chain is built from TRBV2 and TRBJ2-7; TRBD2 might be the D (6 bases). This CDR3 is 15 amino acids long. Germline lookup yields CDR1 SNHLY and CDR2 FYNNEI. Trimming took off 2 bases at V and 6 bases at J, with 17 bases between the two ends. The variable domain in full, with the rest retrieved from reference TRBV2 and TRBJ2-7, is EPEVTQTPSHQVTQMGQEVILRCVPISNHLYFYWYRQILGQKVEFLVSFYNNEISEKSEIFDDQFSVERPDGSNFTLKIRSTKLEDSAMYFCASSESAGGWAEQYFGPGTRLTVT.

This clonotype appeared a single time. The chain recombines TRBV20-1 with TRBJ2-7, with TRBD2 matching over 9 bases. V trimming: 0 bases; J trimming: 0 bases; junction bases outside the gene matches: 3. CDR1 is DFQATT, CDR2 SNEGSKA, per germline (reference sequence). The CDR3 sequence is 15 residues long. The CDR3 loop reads CSAREASGTSYEQYF. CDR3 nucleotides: TGCAGTGCTAGAGAGGCTAGCGGGACCTCCTACGAGCAGTACTTC.

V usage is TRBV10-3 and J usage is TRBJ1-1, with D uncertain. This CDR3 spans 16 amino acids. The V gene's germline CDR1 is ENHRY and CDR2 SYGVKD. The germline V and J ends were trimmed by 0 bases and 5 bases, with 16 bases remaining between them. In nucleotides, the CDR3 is TGTGCCATCAGTGAGTCGATTAGCGCAGGCCCAACTGAAGCTTTCTTT. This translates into CAISESISAGPTEAFF.

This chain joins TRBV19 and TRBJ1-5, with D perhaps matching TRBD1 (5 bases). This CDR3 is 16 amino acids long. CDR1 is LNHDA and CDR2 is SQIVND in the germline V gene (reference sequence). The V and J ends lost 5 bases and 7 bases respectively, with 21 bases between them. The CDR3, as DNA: TGTGCCAGTAGTTCCCTCCGGAGGGGCCTCTGGCAGCCCCAGCATTTT. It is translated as CASSSLRRGLWQPQHF. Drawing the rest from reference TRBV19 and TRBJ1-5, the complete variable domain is DGGITQSPKYLFRKEGQNVTLSCEQNLNHDAMYWYRQDPGQGLRLIYYSQIVNDFQKGDIAEGYSVSREKKESFPLTVTSAQKNPTAFYLCASSSLRRGLWQPQHFGDGTRLSIL.

The CDR3 protein is CASSQEPSGHYEQYF. CDR3 bases: TGCGCCAGCAGCCAAGAGCCTAGCGGACACTACGAGCAGTACTTC. This chain connects TRBV4-3 to TRBJ2-7; 7 nucleotides match TRBD2. With 0 bases clipped from V and 3 bases from J, the junction kept 5 bases outside the gene matches. Germline-derived CDR1 and CDR2 are LGHNA and YSLEER. The CDR3 extends over 15 amino acids.

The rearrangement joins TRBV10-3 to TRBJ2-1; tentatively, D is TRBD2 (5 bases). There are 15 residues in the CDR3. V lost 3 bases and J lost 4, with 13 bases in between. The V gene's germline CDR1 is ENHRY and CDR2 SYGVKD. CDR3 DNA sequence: TGTGCCATCAGTGAAGGACTCGGCCCTTACAATGAGCAGTTCTTC. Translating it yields CAISEGLGPYNEQFF.

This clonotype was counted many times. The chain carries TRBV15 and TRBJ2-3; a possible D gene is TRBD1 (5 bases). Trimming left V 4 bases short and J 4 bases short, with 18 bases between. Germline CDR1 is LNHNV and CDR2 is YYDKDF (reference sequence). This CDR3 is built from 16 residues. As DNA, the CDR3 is TGTGCCACCAGCAAAGAAGGGGCCAGGGCTGCAGATACGCAGTATTTT. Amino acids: CATSKEGARAADTQYF.

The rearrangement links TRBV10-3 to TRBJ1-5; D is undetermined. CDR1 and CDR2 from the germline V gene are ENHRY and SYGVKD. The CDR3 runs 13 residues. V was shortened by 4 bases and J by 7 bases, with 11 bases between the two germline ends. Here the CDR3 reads CAISAGLPQPQHF. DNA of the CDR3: TGTGCCATCAGTGCGGGGTTACCCCAGCCCCAGCATTTT.

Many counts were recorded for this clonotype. The CDR3 region is CASRNGQSRRDEEKLFF. Here the CDR3 DNA reads TGTGCCAGTAGAAATGGACAGAGTCGGAGGGATGAGGAAAAACTGTTTTTT. The V call is TRBV19, the J call TRBJ1-4, with TRBD1 as a possible D gene (6 bases). The CDR3 length is 17 residues. Germline V CDR1 and CDR2: LNHDA, SQIVND (reference sequence). V was cut by 6 bases and J by 8 bases, with 25 bases left in between. Using reference TRBV19 and TRBJ1-4 for the parts outside the CDR3, the full variable domain is DGGITQSPKYLFRKEGQNVTLSCEQNLNHDAMYWYRQDPGQGLRLIYYSQIVNDFQKGDIAEGYSVSREKKESFPLTVTSAQKNPTAFYLCASRNGQSRRDEEKLFFGSGTQLSVL.

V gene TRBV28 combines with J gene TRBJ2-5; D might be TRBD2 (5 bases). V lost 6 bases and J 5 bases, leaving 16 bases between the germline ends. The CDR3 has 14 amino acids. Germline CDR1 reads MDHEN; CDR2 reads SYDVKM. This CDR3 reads CASSPWRSPETQYF. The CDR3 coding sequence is TGTGCCAGCAGCCCCTGGAGGAGCCCGGAGACCCAGTACTTC.

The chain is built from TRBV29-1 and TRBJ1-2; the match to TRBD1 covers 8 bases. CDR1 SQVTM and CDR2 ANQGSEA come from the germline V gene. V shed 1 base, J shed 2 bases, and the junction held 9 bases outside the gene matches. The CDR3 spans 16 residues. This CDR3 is CSVEVGGRGPNYGYTF. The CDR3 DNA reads TGCAGCGTTGAAGTCGGGGGCAGGGGGCCGAACTATGGCTACACCTTC.

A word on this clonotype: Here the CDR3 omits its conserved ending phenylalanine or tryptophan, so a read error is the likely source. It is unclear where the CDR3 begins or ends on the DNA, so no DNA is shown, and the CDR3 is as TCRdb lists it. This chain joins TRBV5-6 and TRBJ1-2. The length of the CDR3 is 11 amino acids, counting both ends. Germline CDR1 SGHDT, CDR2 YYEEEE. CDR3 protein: CASSLYGRANY.

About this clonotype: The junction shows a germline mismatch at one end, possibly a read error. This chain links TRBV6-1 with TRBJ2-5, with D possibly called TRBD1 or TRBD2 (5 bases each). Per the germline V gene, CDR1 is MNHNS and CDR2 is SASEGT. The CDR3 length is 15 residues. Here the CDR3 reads CAGSQDLPGPETQYF. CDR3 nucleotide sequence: TGTGCCGGCAGCCAAGATCTCCCGGGGCCGGAGACCCAGTACTTC.

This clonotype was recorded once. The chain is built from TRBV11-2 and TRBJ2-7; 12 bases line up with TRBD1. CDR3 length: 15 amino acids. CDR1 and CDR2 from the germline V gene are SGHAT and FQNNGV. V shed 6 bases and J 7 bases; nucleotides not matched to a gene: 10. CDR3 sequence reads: CASSDRDRGRREQYF. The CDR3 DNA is TGTGCCAGCAGTGATAGGGACAGGGGGCGCAGGGAGCAGTACTTC.

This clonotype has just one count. CDR3 sequence (DNA): TGTGCCAGCAGCCCCCTAGCGGGAGCGGGGGGGGAGCTGTTTTTT. Translation gives CASSPLAGAGGELFF. The chain couples TRBV9 to TRBJ2-2, with 10 nucleotides matching TRBD2. Germline CDR1 is SGDLS and CDR2 is YYNGEE. This CDR3 contains 15 residues. V shed 4 bases and J 8 bases; nucleotides not matched to a gene: 8.

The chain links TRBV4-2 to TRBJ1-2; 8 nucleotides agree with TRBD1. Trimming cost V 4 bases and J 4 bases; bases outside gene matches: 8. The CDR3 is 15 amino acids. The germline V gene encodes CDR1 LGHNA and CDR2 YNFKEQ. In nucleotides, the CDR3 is TGTGCCAGCAGCCCCTCGGACAGGGAGGGCTATGGCTACACCTTC. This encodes CASSPSDREGYGYTF.

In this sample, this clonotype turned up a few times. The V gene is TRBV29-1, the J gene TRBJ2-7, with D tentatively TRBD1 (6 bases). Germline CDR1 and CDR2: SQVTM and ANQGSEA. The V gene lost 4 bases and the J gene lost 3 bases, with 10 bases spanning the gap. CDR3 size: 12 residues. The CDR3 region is CSVGQDSYEQYF. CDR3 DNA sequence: TGCAGCGTTGGACAGGACAGCTACGAGCAGTACTTC.

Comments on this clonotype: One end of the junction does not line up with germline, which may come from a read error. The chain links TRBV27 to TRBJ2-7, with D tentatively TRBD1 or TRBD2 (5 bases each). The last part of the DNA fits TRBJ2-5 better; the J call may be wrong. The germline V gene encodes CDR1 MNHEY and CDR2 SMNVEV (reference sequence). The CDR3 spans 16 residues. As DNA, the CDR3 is TGTGCCAGCGGTTTCGAGGGGAGCCACTACCAAGAGACCCAGTACTTC. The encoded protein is CASGFEGSHYQETQYF.

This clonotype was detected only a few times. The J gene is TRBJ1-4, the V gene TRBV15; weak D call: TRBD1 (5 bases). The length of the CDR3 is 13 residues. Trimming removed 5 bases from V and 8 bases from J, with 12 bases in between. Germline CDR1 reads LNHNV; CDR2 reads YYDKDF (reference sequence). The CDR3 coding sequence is TGTGCCACCAGCGGAGCAGGGAAGGAAAAACTGTTTTTT. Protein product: CATSGAGKEKLFF.

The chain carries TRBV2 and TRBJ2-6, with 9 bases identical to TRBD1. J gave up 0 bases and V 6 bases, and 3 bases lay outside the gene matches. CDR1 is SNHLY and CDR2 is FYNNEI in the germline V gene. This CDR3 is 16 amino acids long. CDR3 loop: CASRDRGFSGANVLTF. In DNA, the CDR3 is TGTGCCAGCAGGGACAGGGGATTCTCTGGGGCCAACGTCCTGACTTTC. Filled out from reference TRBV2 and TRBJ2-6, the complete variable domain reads EPEVTQTPSHQVTQMGQEVILRCVPISNHLYFYWYRQILGQKVEFLVSFYNNEISEKSEIFDDQFSVERPDGSNFTLKIRSTKLEDSAMYFCASRDRGFSGANVLTFGAGSRLTVL.

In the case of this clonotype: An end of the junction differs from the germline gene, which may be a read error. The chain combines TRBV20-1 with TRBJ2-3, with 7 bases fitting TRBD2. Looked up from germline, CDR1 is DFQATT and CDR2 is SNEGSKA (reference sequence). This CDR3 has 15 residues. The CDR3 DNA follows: TGCGGTGCTAGAGTAGGCGGGAGCAGCACAGATACGCAGTATTTT. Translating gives CGARVGGSSTDTQYF.